Listed here are 18 T cell receptor beta chains from one sample, sequenced in a study of blood T cell repertoires in COVID-19. Measured with immunoSEQ multiplex PCR; TCRdb has only the in-frame clones, and not every one. The sample has a few hundred thousand clones, roughly 84% seen once; the top ten hold roughly 18%. Sequencing was done on a sample of peripheral blood. The origin of the receptors is a woman at least 80 years old with active or convalescent COVID-19.

The rearrangement links TRBV11-3 to TRBJ2-2; 8 bases fit TRBD1. V shed 8 bases and J 4 bases; nucleotides not matched to a gene: 6. This CDR3 is built from 14 residues. In germline, CDR1 is SGHNT, CDR2 YENEEA. The CDR3 is CASRDRITTGELFF. The DNA of the CDR3 is TGTGCCAGCCGGGACAGGATAACCACCGGGGAGCTGTTTTTT.

This clone showed up just a few times. The chain employs TRBV9 and TRBJ2-5; D gene unclear. The CDR3 runs to 12 residues. The germline gives CDR1 SGDLS, CDR2 YYNGEE. Trimming stripped 6 bases from V and 5 bases from J, with 11 bases between. The CDR3 coding sequence is TGTGCCAGCACCAACAACCTGGAGACCCAGTACTTC. Translation gives CASTNNLETQYF.

The CDR3: CASSSNYENTEAFF. Written as DNA, the CDR3 is TGTGCCAGCAGCTCAAACTACGAGAACACTGAAGCTTTCTTT. The chain combines TRBV7-9 with TRBJ1-1; D ambiguous. Germline CDR1 SEHNR, CDR2 FQNEAQ (reference sequence). There are 14 residues in the CDR3. With 4 bases removed from V and 1 base from J, the gap between germline ends came to 10 bases.

The chain employs TRBV29-1 and TRBJ1-3; 7 bases match TRBD1. Trimming at V came to 4 bases and at J to 3 bases, leaving 6 bases not matched to a gene. Germline V gives CDR1 SQVTM, CDR2 ANQGSEA. The CDR3 has 14 amino acids. CDR3 residues: CSVGEGQVGNTIYF. In DNA form, the CDR3 reads TGCAGCGTTGGCGAAGGACAGGTTGGAAACACCATATATTTT.

This clone was observed once. The chain employs TRBV12-3 or TRBV12-4 and TRBJ1-1; no clear D. The CDR3 loop spans 13 amino acids. Trimming pared 10 bases from V and 2 bases from J, leaving 14 bases between. CDR3 in amino acids: CATQAYLNTEAFF. DNA of the CDR3: TGTGCCACCCAAGCATACCTAAACACTGAAGCTTTCTTT.

The chain employs TRBV9 and TRBJ2-2; possibly TRBD2 for D (5 bases). There are 16 residues in the CDR3. Germline lookup yields CDR1 SGDLS and CDR2 YYNGEE. Trimming shortened V by 0 bases and J by 0 bases, and 9 bases separated the two germline ends. The chain's CDR3 is CASSVVVGANTGELFF. CDR3 DNA: TGTGCCAGCAGCGTAGTGGTGGGAGCGAACACCGGGGAGCTGTTTTTT.

This clone has more than one count but fewer than ten. The chain couples TRBV20-1 to TRBJ2-7; perhaps TRBD2 as D (6 bases). Trimming left V 3 bases short and J 3 bases short, with 6 bases between. This CDR3 comprises 11 residues. Germline-derived CDR1 and CDR2 are DFQATT and SNEGSKA (reference sequence). The CDR3 sequence is CSASGSYEQYF. Written as DNA, the CDR3 is TGCAGTGCTAGCGGGAGCTACGAGCAGTACTTC.

The CDR3 coding sequence is TGTGCCAGCAGCTCACTCGGGAGTATGGCCTACGAGCAGTACTTC. It is translated as CASSSLGSMAYEQYF. The gene calls are TRBV7-2 and TRBJ2-7; D possibly corresponds to TRBD2 (6 bases). V lost 4 bases and J 2 bases, leaving 15 bases between the germline ends. CDR3 length: 15 residues. Looked up from germline, CDR1 is SGHTA and CDR2 is FQGNSA.

The chain links TRBV4-2 to TRBJ2-2; D remains ambiguous. The CDR3 runs 13 residues. V lost 3 bases and J 1 base, leaving 3 bases between the germline ends. Per germline, CDR1 LGHNA and CDR2 YNFKEQ. The CDR3 DNA is TGTGCCAGCAGCCAGAGGAACACCGGGGAGCTGTTTTTT. Its protein product is CASSQRNTGELFF.

The CDR3 loop is CASSLDASGGADTQYF. As DNA, the CDR3 is TGTGCCAGCAGCTTAGATGCCAGCGGGGGGGCAGATACGCAGTATTTT. The rearrangement links TRBV7-2 to TRBJ2-3, with TRBD2 matching 10 bases. Germline values: CDR1 SGHTA, CDR2 FQGNSA. The CDR3 totals 16 residues. V was pared by 1 base and J by 4 bases, with 5 bases of the junction left unmatched. Combining the CDR3 with reference TRBV7-2 and TRBJ2-3 gives the whole variable domain GAGVSQSPSNKVTEKGKDVELRCDPISGHTALYWYRQSLGQGLEFLIYFQGNSAPDKSGLPSDRFSAERTGGSVSTLTIQRTQQEDSAVYLCASSLDASGGADTQYFGPGTRLTVL.

CDR3 coding DNA: TGTGCCAGCACCAGGGTGTGCAATCAGCCCCAGCATTTT. This gives the protein CASTRVCNQPQHF. The chain carries TRBV6-4 and TRBJ1-5, with D maybe TRBD1 (5 bases). This CDR3 has 13 residues. Deletions cut 7 bases from V and 2 bases from J, with 9 bases between. Germline CDR1 reads MRHNA; CDR2 reads SNTAGT.

The chain employs TRBV4-3 and TRBJ2-7; TRBD2 aligns across 7 bases. Trimming cost V 2 bases and J 2 bases; bases outside gene matches: 12. The CDR3 is made up of 17 amino acids. Germline V gene lookup returns CDR1 LGHNA and CDR2 YSLEER. CDR3 in DNA: TGCGCCAGCAGCCAAACCCCGGGGAGGGTCGGAACCTACGAGCAGTACTTC. Its translation is CASSQTPGRVGTYEQYF.

This sequence joins TRBV4-3 and TRBJ1-2; D gene uncertain. This CDR3 has 13 amino acids. Trimming stripped 2 bases from V and 4 bases from J, with 8 bases between. In germline, CDR1 is LGHNA, CDR2 YSLEER. CDR3 sequence reads: CASSQLAAYGYTF. The CDR3 DNA sequence: TGCGCCAGCAGCCAACTCGCGGCCTATGGCTACACCTTC.

To note about this clone: Other DNA sequences within the sample encode an identical CDR3. The V call is TRBV5-6, the J call TRBJ2-5, with 10 bases that match TRBD2. After removal of 1 base from V and 5 bases from J, the junction contained 5 bases not matched to a gene. The CDR3 is made up of 15 amino acids. The germline gives CDR1 SGHDT, CDR2 YYEEEE. The CDR3 nucleotides are TGTGCCAGCAGCTTGTTAGCGGGGGGACGGGAGACCCAGTACTTC. Translated, it gives CASSLLAGGRETQYF. The variable domain in full, with the rest retrieved from reference TRBV5-6 and TRBJ2-5, is DAGVTQSPTHLIKTRGQQVTLRCSPKSGHDTVSWYQQALGQGPQFIFQYYEEEERQRGNFPDRFSGHQFPNYSSELNVNALLLGDSALYLCASSLLAGGRETQYFGPGTRLLVL.

The chain employs TRBV7-9 and TRBJ2-3, with D possibly being TRBD2 (6 bases). Trimming took 5 bases from V and 1 from J, leaving 16 bases between them. This CDR3 has 16 amino acids. Germline CDR1 is SEHNR and CDR2 is FQNEAQ (reference sequence). As DNA, the CDR3 is TGTGCCAGCAGCCCTTTCGGGAGCTGGGGCACAGATACGCAGTATTTT. Residues: CASSPFGSWGTDTQYF. Together with reference TRBV7-9 and TRBJ2-3, the CDR3 gives the full variable domain: DTGVSQNPRHKITKRGQNVTFRCDPISEHNRLYWYRQTLGQGPEFLTYFQNEAQLEKSRLLSDRFSAERPKGSFSTLEIQRTEQGDSAMYLCASSPFGSWGTDTQYFGPGTRLTVL.

This clone came up a few times. The chain joins TRBV2 to TRBJ1-2; 8 nucleotides line up with TRBD1. The CDR3 spans 16 residues. Germline CDR1 and CDR2: SNHLY and FYNNEI. The trim removed 5 bases at V and 5 bases at J, leaving 13 bases unmatched. The DNA for the CDR3 is TGTGCCAGCAGTCCCCTCGGGACAGGACTTTCGTATGGCTACACCTTC. Translated: CASSPLGTGLSYGYTF. The variable domain in full, completed from reference TRBV2 and TRBJ1-2, reads EPEVTQTPSHQVTQMGQEVILRCVPISNHLYFYWYRQILGQKVEFLVSFYNNEISEKSEIFDDQFSVERPDGSNFTLKIRSTKLEDSAMYFCASSPLGTGLSYGYTFGSGTRLTVV.

There are a few counts of this clone. The rearrangement uses TRBV30 and TRBJ2-7; TRBD2 matches 11 bases. Germline V CDR1 and CDR2: GTSNPN, SVGIG (reference sequence). V was clipped by 1 base and J by 3 bases; unmatched bases: 2. This CDR3 comprises 14 residues. DNA of the CDR3: TGTGCCTGGAGTGGACTAGCGGGGAACTACGAGCAGTACTTC. Protein product: CAWSGLAGNYEQYF.

In this sample, this clone turned up a few times. The rearrangement joins TRBV5-4 to TRBJ1-6; TRBD1 matches 10 bases. The ends lost 3 bases at V and 10 bases at J; junction bases unmatched: 7. Germline V gene data show CDR1 as SGHNT and CDR2 as YYREEE (reference sequence). The CDR3 is 15 residues long. CDR3 DNA sequence: TGTGCCAGCAGCTCCGGGACAGGGGAGGGATCACCCCTCCACTTT. It encodes CASSSGTGEGSPLHF.